This entry is about one T cell receptor beta chain. The sample belongs to a study of blood T cell repertoires in COVID-19. Study information: From the United States, Italy and Spain came samples of acute and convalescent COVID-19.

Germline-derived CDR1 and CDR2 are SGHAT and FQNNGV. This CDR3 region has 17 residues. With V trimmed by 1 base and J by 1 base, 9 bases remained unmatched. Source study methods: Reference gene primers were amplified, and this amplification served to estimate nucleated cell counts. TCRdb's copy holds only in-frame clones and misses some; the assay was immunoSEQ multiplex PCR. Clone size and the V and J calls come from that table; the DNA yielded D and trimming. The sample holds some 290,000 clones, over 80% seen once. The clonotype was recovered from a man aged 55 to 70 who had recovered from COVID-19. V and J are TRBV11-2 and TRBJ2-5, with 7 bases aligning to TRBD1. Sequencing was carried out using peripheral blood. In DNA, the CDR3 is TGTGCCAGCAGCTTAGTAGGGGGCCGGTCAGGCCAAGAGACCCAGTACTTC. It codes for CASSLVGGRSGQETQYF.